The 28 T cell receptor beta chains in this list originate from one sample, sequenced in a study of blood T cells in healthy people across ages. Together with a sample-barcoded 5' primer, a J-beta primer mix was included in a second PCR lasting about 7 to 12 cycles. TCRdb redid the calling of the 5' RACE reads with MiXCR, one entry per CDR3 protein. The data show 780,000 or so distinct CDR3 sequences, around 25% seen once. This sample was also put to use in a study of T cells of mothers and their children.

The specimen sequenced was blood. The receptor source for this set is a boy younger than 18 in good health.

J is TRBJ2-1 and V is TRBV4-2; 11 bases match TRBD2. The germline V gene has CDR1 LGHNA and CDR2 YNFKEQ. V was pared by 4 bases and J by 8 bases, with 7 bases of the junction left unmatched. This CDR3 comprises 15 residues. Here the CDR3 DNA reads TGTGCCAGCAGCCGACTAGCGGGGCTAACCGATGAGCAGTTCTTC. Its protein is CASSRLAGLTDEQFF.

The rearrangement joins TRBV7-8 to TRBJ2-3; 7 bases map to TRBD2. The germline V gene encodes CDR1 SGHVS and CDR2 FQNEAQ. The CDR3 has 15 residues. The V gene end was trimmed by 3 bases and the J gene end by 3 bases; junction bases not matched to a gene: 6. CDR3 coding DNA: TGTGCCAGCAGCTTCCGGGGGGTTAGTACAGATACGCAGTATTTT. This translates into CASSFRGVSTDTQYF.

CDR3 protein: CSARDSQGLSYNEQFF. The DNA of the CDR3 is TGCAGTGCTAGAGATAGTCAGGGACTGTCCTACAATGAGCAGTTCTTC. This rearrangement joins TRBV20-1 to TRBJ2-1; tentatively, D is TRBD2 (6 bases). The CDR3 runs 16 residues. Germline values: CDR1 DFQATT, CDR2 SNEGSKA (reference sequence). Trimming removed 0 bases from V and 1 base from J, with 13 bases in between.

This clonotype was found a few times. The junction does not match germline at one end; this may be a read error. CDR3 in DNA: TGTGCCAGCAGCTTAGTCCTGGGACAATCCAATAAGCAGTTCTTC. The encoded protein is CASSLVLGQSNKQFF. This rearrangement joins TRBV7-9 to TRBJ2-1, with D possibly TRBD1 on 6 matching bases. The CDR3 extends over 15 amino acids. Germline CDR1 SEHNR, CDR2 FQNEAQ (reference sequence). Using reference TRBV7-9 and TRBJ2-1 for the parts outside the CDR3, the full variable domain is DTGVSQNPRHKITKRGQNVTFRCDPISEHNRLYWYRQTLGQGPEFLTYFQNEAQLEKSRLLSDRFSAERPKGSFSTLEIQRTEQGDSAMYLCASSLVLGQSNKQFFGPGTRLTVL.

In this sample, this clonotype turned up a few times. The CDR3 DNA reads as TGCGCCAGCAGCTCCTACGGGGTCAGCTCTGGAAACACCATATATTTT. Its protein product is CASSSYGVSSGNTIYF. J is TRBJ1-3 and V is TRBV4-3; D not certain. V was pared by 5 bases and J by 0 bases, with 14 bases between. This CDR3 spans 16 amino acids. CDR1 is LGHNA, CDR2 YSLEER, per germline.

In its sample, this clonotype was seen a few times. This chain links TRBV2 with TRBJ1-1, with D unclear. The CDR3 sequence is 12 residues long. The germline V gene has CDR1 SNHLY and CDR2 FYNNEI. V was cut by 3 bases and J by 10 bases, with 12 bases left in between. The CDR3 is CASSDTPTIAFF. The CDR3 nucleotides read TGTGCCAGCAGTGATACCCCAACGATAGCTTTCTTT.

A few counts support this clonotype. The chain joins TRBV12-3 or TRBV12-4 to TRBJ2-1; 9 bases fit TRBD1. V gave up 5 bases and J gave up 0 bases; unmatched junction bases: 8. This CDR3 is built from 17 residues. The DNA of the CDR3 is TGTGCCAGCAGTGACACCGGGACAGGGCTCTCCTACAATGAGCAGTTCTTC. This codes for CASSDTGTGLSYNEQFF.

The chain joins TRBV4-1 to TRBJ1-1; TRBD1 might be the D (5 bases). There are 14 residues in the CDR3. The V and J ends lost 1 base and 3 bases respectively, with 9 bases between them. The germline CDR1 and CDR2 sequences are MGHRA and YSYEKL. The CDR3 region has the DNA TGCGCCAGCAGCCAAGCACGGGGGTACACTGAAGCTTTCTTT. Translating gives CASSQARGYTEAFF.

The rearrangement links TRBV27 to TRBJ2-7, with D perhaps given as TRBD1 or TRBD2 (5 bases each). V was shortened by 0 bases and J by 7 bases, with 13 bases between the two germline ends. Looked up from germline, CDR1 is MNHEY and CDR2 is SMNVEV (reference sequence). The length of the CDR3 is 14 residues. The CDR3 region is CASSLSPPGQEQYF. The CDR3 nucleotides read TGTGCCAGCAGTTTATCGCCCCCGGGGCAGGAGCAGTACTTC.

This sequence joins TRBV4-3 and TRBJ1-6; 10 bases match TRBD1. V gave up 3 bases and J gave up 8 bases; unmatched junction bases: 4. The germline V gene encodes CDR1 LGHNA and CDR2 YSLEER. This CDR3 contains 15 residues. CDR3 bases: TGCGCCAGCAGCCAGAGGACAGGGGGTTATTCACCCCTCCACTTT. Its translation is CASSQRTGGYSPLHF.

The rearrangement joins TRBV18 to TRBJ2-5; maybe TRBD1 (7 bases). The CDR3 runs to 14 residues. Per germline, CDR1 KGHSH and CDR2 LQKENI. Trimming stripped 0 bases from V and 7 bases from J, with 12 bases between. The CDR3 DNA sequence: TGTGCCAGCTCACCACCGACAGGGCGGGGGACCCAGTACTTC. Protein product: CASSPPTGRGTQYF.

V gene TRBV7-9 combines with J gene TRBJ1-2; 7 nucleotides line up with TRBD1. CDR3 length: 16 amino acids. Trimming at V came to 7 bases and at J to 4 bases, leaving 15 bases not matched to a gene. Germline V gene sequence: CDR1 SEHNR, CDR2 FQNEAQ (reference sequence). The CDR3: CASTPVDRAYSYGYTF. CDR3 DNA sequence: TGTGCCAGCACCCCGGTAGACAGGGCGTATAGCTATGGCTACACCTTC.

The V call is TRBV12-3 or TRBV12-4, the J call TRBJ2-3; 12 nucleotides align to TRBD2. This CDR3 has 18 residues. Trimming removed 6 bases from V and 5 bases from J; junction bases left unmatched: 15. The DNA for the CDR3 is TGTGCCAGCAGCCGGCTGACTAGCGGGAGAACGGGGGGAGATACGCAGTATTTT. Its translation is CASSRLTSGRTGGDTQYF.

Comment on this clonotype: The junction and the germline gene differ at one end; a read error may be behind it. J is TRBJ1-5 and V is TRBV10-3, with a weak D call TRBD1 (6 bases). The CDR3 contains 14 residues. Per germline, CDR1 ENHRY and CDR2 SYGVKD. Written as DNA, the CDR3 is TGCGCCATCAGTGAGGGGGGGATTGAGCAGCCCCAGCATTTT. The encoded protein is CAISEGGIEQPQHF.

The rearrangement joins TRBV2 to TRBJ1-6, with TRBD1 as a possible D gene (6 bases). CDR1 is SNHLY, CDR2 FYNNEI, per germline. Trimming shortened V by 4 bases and J by 8 bases, and 12 bases separated the two germline ends. The CDR3 runs 14 residues. The CDR3 DNA follows: TGTGCCAGCAGTGTGGGCAGGGGATATTCACCCCTCCACTTT. Translating it yields CASSVGRGYSPLHF. Looking up the rest from reference TRBV2 and TRBJ1-6 gives the full variable domain: EPEVTQTPSHQVTQMGQEVILRCVPISNHLYFYWYRQILGQKVEFLVSFYNNEISEKSEIFDDQFSVERPDGSNFTLKIRSTKLEDSAMYFCASSVGRGYSPLHFGNGTRLTVT.

Many counts were recorded for this clonotype. The chain recombines TRBV29-1 with TRBJ2-5, with TRBD1 matching over 8 bases. Germline CDR1 is SQVTM and CDR2 is ANQGSEA. V shed 2 bases, J shed 4 bases, and the junction held 3 bases outside the gene matches. CDR3 length: 13 residues. CDR3 sequence: CSVEQGAGETQYF. In DNA, the CDR3 is TGCAGCGTTGAACAGGGGGCGGGAGAGACCCAGTACTTC.

This clonotype has only a few counts. The chain carries TRBV7-2 and TRBJ1-2, with a possible D match to TRBD1 (6 bases). The length of the CDR3 is 13 residues. Germline V gene sequence: CDR1 SGHTA, CDR2 FQGNSA. V was pared by 5 bases and J by 8 bases, with 15 bases between. The CDR3 sequence is CASSDDRRGGYTF. CDR3 coding DNA: TGTGCCAGCAGCGATGACAGGCGGGGGGGCTACACCTTC.

The chain has TRBV5-1 and TRBJ2-5, with 8 bases fitting TRBD1. After removal of 4 bases from V and 5 bases from J, the junction contained 10 bases not matched to a gene. Germline V gene sequence: CDR1 SGHRS, CDR2 YFSETQ. The CDR3 totals 15 residues. CDR3 loop: CASSKGQVSMETQYF. CDR3 DNA: TGCGCCAGCAGCAAGGGACAGGTTTCGATGGAGACCCAGTACTTC.

The rearrangement links TRBV3-1 to TRBJ2-4; D is uncertain. Looked up from germline, CDR1 is LGHDT and CDR2 is YNNKEL (reference sequence). CDR3 length: 15 amino acids. V lost 3 bases to trimming and J lost 3 bases, with 12 bases between them. CDR3 sequence reads: CASSHPEQNKNIQYF. The CDR3 nucleotides read TGTGCCAGCAGCCACCCCGAACAGAACAAAAACATTCAGTACTTC.

The rearrangement uses TRBV7-9 and TRBJ2-7; D unclear. This CDR3 region has 15 residues. Germline V gene sequence: CDR1 SEHNR, CDR2 FQNEAQ (reference sequence). Between the trimmed V and J ends, which lost 5 bases and 5 bases, there was a span of 19 bases. In DNA form, the CDR3 reads TGTGCCAGCAGCCCGACGGGCCGGATTGGGAACGAGCAGTACTTC. Translation: CASSPTGRIGNEQYF.

A few counts support this clonotype. The chain recombines TRBV5-1 with TRBJ2-3; D uncertain. The V gene lost 0 bases and the J gene lost 2 bases, with 7 bases spanning the gap. CDR1 is SGHRS and CDR2 is YFSETQ in the germline V gene. There are 14 residues in the CDR3. The CDR3 nucleotides are TGCGCCAGCAGCTTGGAGGCCTTCACAGATACGCAGTATTTT. It yields the protein CASSLEAFTDTQYF. Looking up the rest from reference TRBV5-1 and TRBJ2-3 gives the full variable domain: KAGVTQTPRYLIKTRGQQVTLSCSPISGHRSVSWYQQTPGQGLQFLFEYFSETQRNKGNFPGRFSGRQFSNSRSEMNVSTLELGDSALYLCASSLEAFTDTQYFGPGTRLTVL.

This clonotype was observed a few times. The junction departs from germline at one end; a sequencing error may be responsible. The V call is TRBV20-1, the J call TRBJ2-1; TRBD2 might be the D (7 bases). The CDR3 is 12 residues long. The germline V gene encodes CDR1 DFQATT and CDR2 SNEGSKA (reference sequence). The CDR3: CSTRGGVGEQFF. Written as DNA, the CDR3 is TGCAGTACTAGAGGGGGGGTGGGTGAGCAGTTCTTC.

The genes are TRBV27 and TRBJ1-4; the match to TRBD1 covers 7 bases. This CDR3 comprises 14 residues. Unmatched junction bases numbered 8, after V lost 6 bases and J lost 7 bases. Germline V gene sequence: CDR1 MNHEY, CDR2 SMNVEV (reference sequence). The CDR3 sequence: CASRNQGVGEKLFF. The DNA of the CDR3 is TGTGCCAGCAGGAACCAGGGGGTTGGTGAAAAACTGTTTTTT.

This clonotype was observed a handful of times. The J gene is TRBJ2-3, the V gene TRBV29-1, with a possible D match to TRBD1 (6 bases). V was pared by 0 bases and J by 2 bases, with 15 bases between. This CDR3 spans 16 amino acids. Per the germline V gene, CDR1 is SQVTM and CDR2 is ANQGSEA. This chain's CDR3 is CSVEDLGGRDTDTQYF. In nucleotides, the CDR3 is TGCAGCGTTGAAGATCTTGGGGGCAGGGACACAGATACGCAGTATTTT.

The rearrangement links TRBV6-1 to TRBJ2-1, with 11 bases aligning to TRBD2. The CDR3 contains 18 residues. Looked up from germline, CDR1 is MNHNS and CDR2 is SASEGT. V was pared by 5 bases and J by 0 bases, with 9 bases of the junction left unmatched. The CDR3 nucleotides are TGTGCCAGCAGTCTGACTAGCGGGAACCCCAGCTCCTACAATGAGCAGTTCTTC. Protein product: CASSLTSGNPSSYNEQFF.

This clonotype was recorded a few times. The genes are TRBV4-2 and TRBJ2-7; 11 nucleotides agree with TRBD2. The CDR3 runs 15 residues. Germline values: CDR1 LGHNA, CDR2 YNFKEQ. The V gene end was trimmed by 3 bases and the J gene end by 4 bases; junction bases not matched to a gene: 5. CDR3 nucleotides: TGTGCCAGCAGCCAGGCTACTAGCGGGAGTTACGAGCAGTACTTC. The encoded protein is CASSQATSGSYEQYF.

The chain links TRBV20-1 to TRBJ2-7, with D perhaps matching TRBD1 (5 bases). CDR1 and CDR2 (germline): DFQATT, SNEGSKA (reference sequence). V lost 5 bases to trimming and J lost 0 bases, with 8 bases between them. The CDR3 totals 12 residues. Here the CDR3 reads CSAAQASYEQYF. In DNA form, the CDR3 reads TGCAGTGCTGCACAGGCCTCCTACGAGCAGTACTTC.

The chain carries TRBV7-3 and TRBJ2-3, with D unclear. The CDR3 loop spans 13 amino acids. V was shortened by 2 bases and J by 3 bases, with 6 bases between the two germline ends. Per germline, CDR1 SGHTA and CDR2 FQGTGA. The CDR3 DNA follows: TGTGCCAGCAGCTTATCCGAGACAGATACGCAGTATTTT. It translates to CASSLSETDTQYF.